This entry describes one TCR beta chain. The sample originates from a study of blood T cell repertoires in COVID-19. On the study more broadly: There were acute and convalescent COVID-19 samples, and they came from the United States, Italy and Spain. The cDNA or gDNA used as material had been derived from T cells, B-cell-depleted T cells, or PBMCs.

Per the original data handling: Quantification of nucleated cells was approximated via reference gene primer amplification. The method was immunoSEQ multiplex PCR; TCRdb's version includes in-frame clones alone and lacks a portion of them. That table gives V, J and clone size, and the DNA gave D and trimming. The profile shows around 300,000 clones, 86% of them singletons. The clonotype originates from a woman in her twenties or thirties with active or convalescent COVID-19. Sequencing input: peripheral blood.

The CDR3 region has the DNA TGTGCCAGCAGTTCTACAGGGATGGGGTATGGCTACACCTTC. Amino acid sequence: CASSSTGMGYGYTF. J is TRBJ1-2 and V is TRBV27; D is possibly TRBD1 (6 bases). From germline, CDR1 is MNHEY and CDR2 SMNVEV (reference sequence). The CDR3 is made up of 14 amino acids. V was pared by 4 bases and J by 5 bases, with 14 bases between.